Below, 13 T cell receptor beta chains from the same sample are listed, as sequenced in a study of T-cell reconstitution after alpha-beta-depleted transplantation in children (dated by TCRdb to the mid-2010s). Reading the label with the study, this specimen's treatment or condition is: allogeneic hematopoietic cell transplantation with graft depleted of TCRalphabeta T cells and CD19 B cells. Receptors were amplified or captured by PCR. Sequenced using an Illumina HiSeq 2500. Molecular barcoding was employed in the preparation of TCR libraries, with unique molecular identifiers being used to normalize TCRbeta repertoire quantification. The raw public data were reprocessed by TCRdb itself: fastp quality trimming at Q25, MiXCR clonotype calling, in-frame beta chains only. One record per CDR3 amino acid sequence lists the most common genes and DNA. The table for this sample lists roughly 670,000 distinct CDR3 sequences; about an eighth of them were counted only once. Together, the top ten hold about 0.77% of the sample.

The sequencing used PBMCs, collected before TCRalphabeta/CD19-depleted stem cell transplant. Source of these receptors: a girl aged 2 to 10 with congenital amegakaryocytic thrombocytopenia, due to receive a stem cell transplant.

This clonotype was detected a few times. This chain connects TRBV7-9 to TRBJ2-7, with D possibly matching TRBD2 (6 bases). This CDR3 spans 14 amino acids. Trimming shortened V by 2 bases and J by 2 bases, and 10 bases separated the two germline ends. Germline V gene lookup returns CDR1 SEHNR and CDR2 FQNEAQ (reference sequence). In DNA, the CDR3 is TGTGCCAGCAGCTTAACTAGCTTGGCCTACGAGCAGTACTTC. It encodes CASSLTSLAYEQYF.

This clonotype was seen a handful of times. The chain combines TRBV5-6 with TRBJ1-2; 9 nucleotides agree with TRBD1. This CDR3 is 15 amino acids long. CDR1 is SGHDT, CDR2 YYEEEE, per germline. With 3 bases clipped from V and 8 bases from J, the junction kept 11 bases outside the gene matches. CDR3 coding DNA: TGTGCCAGCAGCTCGGCGGGGACAGGGAGAAGAGGCTACACCTTC. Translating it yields CASSSAGTGRRGYTF.

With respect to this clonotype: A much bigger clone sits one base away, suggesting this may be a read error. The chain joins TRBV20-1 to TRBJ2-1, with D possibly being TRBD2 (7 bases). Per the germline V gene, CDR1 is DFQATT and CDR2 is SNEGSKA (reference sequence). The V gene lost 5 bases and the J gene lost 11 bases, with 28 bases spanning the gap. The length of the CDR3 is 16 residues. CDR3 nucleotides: TGCAGTGCTCAGATCAGGGGCGGGAGTTATGGGAATCAGCAGTTCTTC. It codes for CSAQIRGGSYGNQQFF.

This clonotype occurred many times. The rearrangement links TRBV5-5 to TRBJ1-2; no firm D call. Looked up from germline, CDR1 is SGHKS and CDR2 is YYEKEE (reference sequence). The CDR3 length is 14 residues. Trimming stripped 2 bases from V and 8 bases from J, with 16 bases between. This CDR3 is CASSLALGVRGYTF. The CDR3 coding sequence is TGTGCCAGCAGCTTAGCCCTAGGCGTTAGGGGCTACACCTTC.

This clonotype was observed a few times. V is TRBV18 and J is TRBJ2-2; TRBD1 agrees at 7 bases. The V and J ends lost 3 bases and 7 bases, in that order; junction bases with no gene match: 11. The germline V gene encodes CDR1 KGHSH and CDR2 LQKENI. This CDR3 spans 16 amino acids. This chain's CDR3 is CASSPRTGPEIGELFF. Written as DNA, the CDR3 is TGTGCCAGCTCACCGAGGACAGGCCCGGAGATCGGGGAGCTGTTTTTT.

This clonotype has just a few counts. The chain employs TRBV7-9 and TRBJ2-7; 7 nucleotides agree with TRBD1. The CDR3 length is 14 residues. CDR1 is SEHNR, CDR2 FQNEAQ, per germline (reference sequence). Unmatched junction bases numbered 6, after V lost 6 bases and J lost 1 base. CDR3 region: CASSSPRGSYEQYF. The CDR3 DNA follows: TGTGCCAGCAGTTCTCCCAGGGGGTCCTACGAGCAGTACTTC.

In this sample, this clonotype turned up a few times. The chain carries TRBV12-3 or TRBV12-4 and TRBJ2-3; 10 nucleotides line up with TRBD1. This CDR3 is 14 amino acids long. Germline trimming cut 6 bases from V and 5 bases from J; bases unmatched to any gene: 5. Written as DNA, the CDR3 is TGTGCCAGCAGGTCGACAGGGGGCCGAGATACGCAGTATTTT. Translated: CASRSTGGRDTQYF.

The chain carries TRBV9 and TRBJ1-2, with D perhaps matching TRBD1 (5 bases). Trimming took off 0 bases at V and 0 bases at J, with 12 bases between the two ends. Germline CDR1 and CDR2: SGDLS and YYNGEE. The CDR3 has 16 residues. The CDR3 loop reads CASSVVTAQPNYGYTF. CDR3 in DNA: TGTGCCAGCAGCGTAGTGACAGCCCAGCCTAACTATGGCTACACCTTC.

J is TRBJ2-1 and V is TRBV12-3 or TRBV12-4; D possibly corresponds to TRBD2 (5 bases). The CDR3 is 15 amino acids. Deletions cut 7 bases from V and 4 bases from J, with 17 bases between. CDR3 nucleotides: TGTGCCAGCACTTCCCCTCCACTAGGATACAATGAGCAGTTCTTC. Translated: CASTSPPLGYNEQFF.

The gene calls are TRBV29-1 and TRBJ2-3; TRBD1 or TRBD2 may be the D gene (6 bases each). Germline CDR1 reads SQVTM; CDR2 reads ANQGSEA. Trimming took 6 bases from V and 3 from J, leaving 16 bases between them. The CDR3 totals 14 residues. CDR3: CSVGGRTATDTQYF. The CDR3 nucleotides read TGCAGCGTAGGGGGGCGGACAGCTACAGATACGCAGTATTTT.

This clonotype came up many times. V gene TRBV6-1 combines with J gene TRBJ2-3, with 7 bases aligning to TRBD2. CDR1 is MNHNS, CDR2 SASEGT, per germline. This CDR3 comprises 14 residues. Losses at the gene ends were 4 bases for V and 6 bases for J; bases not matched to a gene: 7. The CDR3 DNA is TGTGCCAGCAGTGGCGGGAGAATAGTCGATACGCAGTATTTT. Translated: CASSGGRIVDTQYF.

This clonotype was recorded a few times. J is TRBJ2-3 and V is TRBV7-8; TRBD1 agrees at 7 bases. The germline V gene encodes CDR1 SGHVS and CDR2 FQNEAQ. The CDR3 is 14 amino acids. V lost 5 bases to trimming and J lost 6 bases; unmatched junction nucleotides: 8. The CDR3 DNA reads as TGTGCCAGCAGCCAAGGGACAGCCCGGGATACGCAGTATTTT. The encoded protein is CASSQGTARDTQYF.

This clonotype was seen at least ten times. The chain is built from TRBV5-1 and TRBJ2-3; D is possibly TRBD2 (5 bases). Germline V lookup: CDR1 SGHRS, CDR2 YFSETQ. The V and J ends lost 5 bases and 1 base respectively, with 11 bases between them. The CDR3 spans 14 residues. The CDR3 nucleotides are TGCGCCAGCAGAAGTTTGGAGGGCACAGATACGCAGTATTTT. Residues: CASRSLEGTDTQYF.